This T cell receptor beta chain is drawn from a study of T cells expressing NK-cell markers. Per the germline V gene, CDR1 is MNHEY and CDR2 is SVGAGI. The CDR3 runs 12 residues. From its re-call of the 5' RACE reads, TCRdb lists each CDR3 protein once, without DNA. The repertoire table contains 250,000 to 300,000 distinct CDR3 sequences. The sequence was obtained from a woman aged 18 to 75 in good health. The chain has TRBV6-5 and TRBJ1-1. The sample consisted of blood T cells: a sorted CD56 or NKG2C T cell subset, CD4+ or CD8+ T cells, or bulk PBMC T cells (not recorded which). The CDR3 loop is CASSSALTEAFF.